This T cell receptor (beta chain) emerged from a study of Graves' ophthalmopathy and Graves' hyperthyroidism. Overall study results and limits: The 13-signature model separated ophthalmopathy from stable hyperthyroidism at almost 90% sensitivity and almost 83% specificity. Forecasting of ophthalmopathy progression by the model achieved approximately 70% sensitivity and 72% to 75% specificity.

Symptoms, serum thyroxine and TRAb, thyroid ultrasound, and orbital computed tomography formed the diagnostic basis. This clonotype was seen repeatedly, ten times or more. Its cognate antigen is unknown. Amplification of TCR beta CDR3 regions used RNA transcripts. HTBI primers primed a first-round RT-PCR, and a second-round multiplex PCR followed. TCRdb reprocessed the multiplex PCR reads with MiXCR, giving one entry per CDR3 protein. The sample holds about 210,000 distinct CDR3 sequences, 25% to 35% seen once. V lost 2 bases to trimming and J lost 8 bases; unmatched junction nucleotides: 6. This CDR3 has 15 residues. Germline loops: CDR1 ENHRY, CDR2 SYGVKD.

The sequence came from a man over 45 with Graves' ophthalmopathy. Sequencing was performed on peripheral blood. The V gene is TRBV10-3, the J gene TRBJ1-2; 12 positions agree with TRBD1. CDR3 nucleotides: TGTGCCATCAGTGAGGGGACAGGGGGCGAGGTCGGCTACACCTTC. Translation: CAISEGTGGEVGYTF.